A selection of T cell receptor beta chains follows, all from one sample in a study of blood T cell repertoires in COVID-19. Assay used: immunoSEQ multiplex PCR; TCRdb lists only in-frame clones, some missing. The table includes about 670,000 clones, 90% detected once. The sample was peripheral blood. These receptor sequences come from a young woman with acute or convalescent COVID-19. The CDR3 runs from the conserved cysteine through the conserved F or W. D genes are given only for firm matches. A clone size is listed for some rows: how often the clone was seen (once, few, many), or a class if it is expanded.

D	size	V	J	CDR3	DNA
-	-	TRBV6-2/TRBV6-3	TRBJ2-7	CASSYVAGVSYEQYF	TGTGCCAGCAGTTACGTGGCAGGGGTTTCCTACGAGCAGTACTTC
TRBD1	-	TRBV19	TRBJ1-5	CASSPNSGTELVYSNQPQHF	TGTGCCAGTAGCCCGAACTCAGGGACAGAGCTCGTTTATAGCAATCAGCCCCAGCATTTT
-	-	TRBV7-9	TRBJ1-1	CASSLSNTEAFF	TGTGCCAGCAGCCTCTCGAACACTGAAGCTTTCTTT
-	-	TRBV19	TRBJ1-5	CASRMISQPQHF	TGTGCCAGTCGTATGATCAGTCAGCCCCAGCATTTT
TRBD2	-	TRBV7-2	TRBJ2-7	CASSPWTSGGDEQYF	TGTGCCAGCAGCCCTTGGACTAGCGGGGGGGACGAGCAGTACTTC
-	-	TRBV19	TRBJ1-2	CASSKNDRNYGYTF	TGTGCCAGTAGTAAGAACGACAGAAACTATGGCTACACCTTC
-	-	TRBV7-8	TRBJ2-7	CASSWRGRFWSYEQYF	TGTGCCAGCAGCTGGAGGGGCCGCTTTTGGTCCTACGAGCAGTACTTC
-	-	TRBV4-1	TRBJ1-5	CASSQEGVEGQPQHF	TGCGCCAGCAGCCAAGAGGGTGTAGAGGGTCAGCCCCAGCATTTT
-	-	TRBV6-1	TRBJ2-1	CASSEEGERGYNEQFF	TGTGCCAGCAGTGAAGAGGGGGAGCGGGGCTACAATGAGCAGTTCTTC
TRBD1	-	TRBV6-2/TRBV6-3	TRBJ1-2	CASSRRDRVYTF	TGTGCCAGCAGCCGCCGGGACAGGGTTTACACCTTC
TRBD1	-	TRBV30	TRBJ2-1	CARGIGQAYNEQFF	TGTGCCCGTGGAATTGGACAGGCCTACAATGAGCAGTTCTTC
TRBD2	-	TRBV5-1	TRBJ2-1	CASGLAPTGEQFF	TGCGCCAGCGGACTAGCGCCCACCGGTGAGCAGTTCTTC
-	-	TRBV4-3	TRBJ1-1	CASSGFMNTEAFF	TGCGCCAGCTCAGGGTTTATGAACACTGAAGCTTTCTTT
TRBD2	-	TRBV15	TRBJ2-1	CATSGRGGVYNEQFF	TGTGCCACCAGCGGGCGGGGGGGCGTATACAATGAGCAGTTCTTC
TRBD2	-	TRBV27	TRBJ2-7	CASTPSGSLAYEQYF	TGTGCCAGCACCCCTAGCGGGTCTTTGGCATACGAGCAGTACTTC
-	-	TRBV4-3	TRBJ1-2	CASSQTLEIANYGYTF	TGCGCCAGCAGCCAAACCCTTGAGATCGCTAACTATGGCTACACCTTC
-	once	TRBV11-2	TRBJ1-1	CGSGGTEAFF	TGTGGGTCGGGGGGCACTGAAGCTTTCTTT
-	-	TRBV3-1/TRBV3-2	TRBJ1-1	CASKQGGVPTEAFF	TGTGCCAGCAAACAGGGAGGGGTACCCACTGAAGCTTTCTTT
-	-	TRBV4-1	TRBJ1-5	CASSQEPGWSNQPQHF	TGCGCCAGCAGCCAAGAGCCGGGTTGGAGCAATCAGCCCCAGCATTTT
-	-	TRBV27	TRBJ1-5	CASGRGNQPQHF	TGTGCCAGCGGGAGGGGGAATCAGCCCCAGCATTTT
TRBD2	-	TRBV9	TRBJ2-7	CASSSGGVYEQYF	TGTGCCAGTTCTAGCGGGGGTGTCTACGAGCAGTACTTC
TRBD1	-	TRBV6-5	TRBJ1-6	CASRVGTGNSPLHF	TGTGCCAGCAGAGTCGGGACAGGCAATTCACCCCTCCACTTT
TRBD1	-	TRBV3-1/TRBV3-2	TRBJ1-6	CASSQENRGNSPLHF	TGTGCCAGCAGCCAAGAAAACAGGGGGAATTCACCCCTCCACTTT
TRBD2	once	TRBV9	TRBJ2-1	CASSVAGGLFDEQFF	TGTGCCAGCAGCGTAGCGGGGGGGCTTTTTGATGAGCAGTTCTTC
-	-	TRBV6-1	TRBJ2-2	CASSETRARLGSGELFF	TGTGCCAGCAGTGAAACCCGAGCCCGACTAGGGTCCGGGGAGCTGTTTTTT
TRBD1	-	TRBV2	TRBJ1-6	CASSEADRVNSPLHF	TGTGCCAGCAGTGAGGCTGACAGGGTCAATTCACCCCTCCACTTT